Included here is one T cell receptor beta chain sequence, with context. Its antigen is undetermined. Trimming cost V 8 bases and J 4 bases, with 15 bases left between them. The germline V gene has CDR1 MNHEY and CDR2 SMNVEV (reference sequence). This CDR3 contains 15 residues. It was with 60 Vbeta and 13 Jbeta primers that the PCR ran. Clones were read by immunoSEQ multiplex PCR, and TCRdb kept only the in-frame ones, dropping some. This listing includes fewer than 100,000 clones. This record belongs to a study of cytomegalovirus exposure and HLA in healthy donors. Across the whole study: An early release of data contained 75 million to 90 million unique TCRs, which came from HLA-typed donors.

Study findings and constraints: Reportedly, HLA-A and HLA-B alleles of most subjects were accurately predicted from TCR beta. In a later analysis, compared with equally common non-associated chains, HLA-associated beta chains were more expanded. Researchers left out some V segments, among them TRBV6-2 and TRBV6-3, as indistinguishable.

The sample taken for sequencing was PBMCs. The sequence came from a man in his fifties or sixties in good health and CMV-seronegative. The chain has TRBV27 and TRBJ1-6, with D maybe TRBD1 (6 bases). Here the CDR3 reads CASRYRDSYNSPLHF. In DNA form, the CDR3 reads TGTGCCAGCCGATACAGGGATAGTTATAATTCACCCCTCCACTTT.